Listed here is a single T cell receptor (beta chain). The antigen is undetermined. Investigators isolated RNA and reverse transcribed it into cDNA to act as the sequencing template. Data came from immunoSEQ multiplex PCR; TCRdb stores just in-frame clones and leaves some out. The sample shows approximately 210,000 clones, around 66% of them seen only once. Trimming took 5 bases from V and 6 from J, leaving 17 bases between them. CDR1 is LNHNV, CDR2 YYDKDF, per germline (reference sequence). The CDR3 extends over 15 amino acids. This sample is drawn from a study of CD8+ T cells in alopecia areata. Background on the study: At a dose of 5 to 10 mg twice daily, oral tofacitinib was given to treated patients.

Treatment: oral pan-JAK inhibitor, 5-10 mg twice daily. Study observations and caveats: Relative to normal scalp, lesional scalp, especially alopecia totalis/universalis, showed higher clonality. A large proportion of expanded lesional clones were detected persisting in scalp and blood during tofacitinib. One nonresponder makes the tie between baseline CD8+ expansion and response uncertain.

The rearrangement uses TRBV15 and TRBJ2-4, with D possibly being TRBD1 (7 bases). This TCR came from a human donor with alopecia areata. Material: CD4+ T cells sorted from blood, obtained at week 4, from a patient treated with tofacitinib. CDR3 loop: CATSPGGTARNIQYF. The CDR3 coding sequence is TGTGCCACCAGCCCAGGGGGGACGGCCCGAAACATTCAGTACTTC.